The 14 T cell receptor beta chains below were found in one sample sequenced in a study of blood T cell repertoires in COVID-19. Sequencing used immunoSEQ multiplex PCR; TCRdb keeps in-frame clones, though not all of them. The table shows about 120,000 clones, with roughly 84% occurring only once. The specimen was peripheral blood. Every receptor here comes from a man between 60 and 75 years old with acute or convalescent COVID-19.

V gene TRBV27 combines with J gene TRBJ2-3; 8 bases agree with TRBD1. Germline trimming cut 7 bases from V and 7 bases from J; bases unmatched to any gene: 7. CDR1 and CDR2 (germline): MNHEY, SMNVEV (reference sequence). The CDR3 has 13 residues. In DNA form, the CDR3 reads TGTGCCAGCACGGACAGGGTGAGCAATACGCAGTATTTT. Translation: CASTDRVSNTQYF.

This clone appeared a few times. The chain recombines TRBV2 with TRBJ2-1, with a possible D match to TRBD2 (7 bases). Germline values: CDR1 SNHLY, CDR2 FYNNEI. The CDR3 runs 18 residues. The ends were cut back, 6 bases at V and 8 bases at J, with 29 bases in the middle. CDR3 in DNA: TGTGCCAGCAGCGAGGGGGGGAGCTTTCTTTTAGTCGGTCATGAGCAGTTCTTC. It yields the protein CASSEGGSFLLVGHEQFF.

The chain has TRBV5-4 and TRBJ1-5; no clear D gene. The CDR3 extends over 12 amino acids. The germline V gene encodes CDR1 SGHNT and CDR2 YYREEE (reference sequence). The V gene lost 1 base and the J gene lost 6 bases, with 5 bases spanning the gap. CDR3 sequence: CASSLPGQPQHF. The CDR3 region has the DNA TGTGCCAGCAGCTTGCCGGGTCAGCCCCAGCATTTT.

This chain links TRBV5-1 with TRBJ1-6; D gene unclear. In germline, CDR1 is SGHRS, CDR2 YFSETQ. There are 15 residues in the CDR3. The germline V and J ends were trimmed by 0 bases and 10 bases, with 14 bases remaining between them. The CDR3, as DNA: TGCGCCAGCAGCTTGGCGGGGAGTGAAGGCTCACCCCTCCACTTT. Encoded protein: CASSLAGSEGSPLHF.

This chain uses TRBV9 with TRBJ2-7; the match to TRBD2 covers 7 bases. V lost 3 bases, J lost 1 base, and 7 bases stayed unmatched. Germline values: CDR1 SGDLS, CDR2 YYNGEE. The CDR3 extends over 15 amino acids. The CDR3 DNA follows: TGTGCCAGCAGCGCGGGAGGAGGGCCATCCTACGAGCAGTACTTC. It codes for CASSAGGGPSYEQYF.

The genes are TRBV7-9 and TRBJ2-2; no firm D call. CDR1 and CDR2 (germline): SEHNR, FQNEAQ (reference sequence). V lost 7 bases to trimming and J lost 5 bases, with 8 bases between them. The CDR3 extends over 12 amino acids. The DNA for the CDR3 is TGTGCCAGCACCCCGGTTACCGGGGAGCTGTTTTTT. Translating it yields CASTPVTGELFF.

The chain carries TRBV19 and TRBJ1-5; D perhaps matches TRBD1 (6 bases). Deletions cut 6 bases from V and 5 bases from J, with 20 bases between. The CDR3 has 16 amino acids. The germline CDR1 and CDR2 sequences are LNHDA and SQIVND (reference sequence). This CDR3 reads CASRPGHGNSYQPQHF. CDR3 bases: TGTGCCAGTAGACCGGGACACGGAAACTCCTATCAGCCCCAGCATTTT.

J is TRBJ1-5 and V is TRBV4-1; no reliable D call. V gave up 7 bases and J gave up 2 bases, with 18 bases separating them. The CDR3 is made up of 16 amino acids. The V gene's germline CDR1 is MGHRA and CDR2 YSYEKL. The CDR3 nucleotides read TGCGCCAGCACTTCTACAGATGGGCAGGGCAATCAGCCCCAGCATTTT. It encodes CASTSTDGQGNQPQHF.

The chain carries TRBV11-2 and TRBJ2-7; 8 nucleotides align to TRBD1. J lost 4 bases, V lost 0 bases, and 5 bases had no gene match. This CDR3 region has 15 residues. Germline CDR1 and CDR2: SGHAT and FQNNGV. In DNA form, the CDR3 reads TGTGCCAGCAGCTTAGATCCCCGACAGGGGTACGAGCAGTACTTC. It encodes CASSLDPRQGYEQYF.

J is TRBJ2-3 and V is TRBV9; D is ambiguous. The CDR3 has 13 residues. Per the germline V gene, CDR1 is SGDLS and CDR2 is YYNGEE. Trimming took off 0 bases at V and 7 bases at J, with 9 bases between the two ends. Here the CDR3 reads CASSVDWANTQYF. CDR3 DNA sequence: TGTGCCAGCAGCGTAGACTGGGCGAATACGCAGTATTTT.

This chain joins TRBV29-1 and TRBJ2-7, with 16 bases that match TRBD2. Germline loops: CDR1 SQVTM, CDR2 ANQGSEA. Trimming at V came to 7 bases and at J to 2 bases, leaving 2 bases not matched to a gene. This CDR3 comprises 14 residues. Here the CDR3 reads CSAGLAGGPYEQYF. The CDR3 nucleotides read TGCAGCGCGGGACTAGCGGGAGGGCCCTACGAGCAGTACTTC.

This clone has a single count. The CDR3 sequence is CATSALAGQGFNEQFF. In nucleotides, the CDR3 is TGTGCCACCAGTGCCTTAGCGGGACAGGGGTTCAATGAGCAGTTCTTC. V and J are TRBV24-1 and TRBJ2-1; TRBD1 matches at 10 bases. The V gene end was trimmed by 5 bases and the J gene end by 6 bases; junction bases not matched to a gene: 9. Germline lookup yields CDR1 KGHDR and CDR2 SFDVKD. This CDR3 comprises 16 residues.

The gene calls are TRBV12-3 or TRBV12-4 and TRBJ2-1; 9 bases are a match to TRBD2. V dropped 7 bases and J dropped 10; count of bases not matched to a gene: 2. The length of the CDR3 is 11 residues. CDR3 in amino acids: CASNSGREQFF. The CDR3 DNA follows: TGTGCCAGCAACAGCGGGAGGGAGCAGTTCTTC.

CDR3 nucleotide sequence: TGTGCCAGCAGCACGTCGACAGGGTTATTAGAGACCCAGTACTTC. It yields the protein CASSTSTGLLETQYF. The chain uses TRBV13 and TRBJ2-5; 7 bases map to TRBD1. The ends lost 5 bases at V and 4 bases at J; junction bases unmatched: 10. This CDR3 spans 15 amino acids. The V gene's germline CDR1 is PRHDT and CDR2 FYEKMQ (reference sequence).